This T cell receptor (beta chain) was sequenced during a study of shared clonotypes between healthy human individuals. Study in general: A donor's plate count was three for CD4 naive and three for CD4 memory; CD8 naive had two and CD8 memory one.

Generated by immunoSEQ multiplex PCR, the TCRdb table keeps only in-frame clones and is missing some. The sample carries some 500,000 clones, approximately 94% recorded once. From CD4+ cells came CD45RA+ naive and CD45RA-negative memory subsets. The receptor was derived from a woman younger than 45 in good health. Sequencing input: naive CD4+ T cells sorted from blood. As for subset: CD45RA+ positively selected.

CDR3: CASSREPNTGELFF. Written as DNA, the CDR3 is TGTGCCAGCAGCAGGGAACCGAACACCGGGGAGCTGTTTTTT. The genes are TRBV7-9 and TRBJ2-2; D uncertain. Germline V gene sequence: CDR1 SEHNR, CDR2 FQNEAQ (reference sequence). V lost 5 bases, J lost 0 bases, and 7 bases lay in between. This CDR3 is 14 amino acids long. The full variable domain, its missing parts supplied by reference TRBV7-9 and TRBJ2-2, is DTGVSQNPRHKITKRGQNVTFRCDPISEHNRLYWYRQTLGQGPEFLTYFQNEAQLEKSRLLSDRFSAERPKGSFSTLEIQRTEQGDSAMYLCASSREPNTGELFFGEGSRLTVL.